This passage covers 22 T cell receptor beta chains from one sample sequenced in a study of cytomegalovirus exposure and HLA in healthy donors. Amplification used 60 Vbeta primers and 13 Jbeta primers. Produced via immunoSEQ multiplex PCR; TCRdb's table is partial and in-frame only. The table lists 150,000 to 200,000 clones, about 81% of them singletons, with about 1.6% in the top ten. The source material was PBMCs. Source of these receptors: a girl between 10 and 17 years old in good health and CMV-seropositive.

V is TRBV18 and J is TRBJ1-1; 7 bases are a match to TRBD1. After removal of 0 bases from V and 3 bases from J, the junction contained 10 bases not matched to a gene. The CDR3 covers 17 residues. The germline V gene has CDR1 KGHSH and CDR2 LQKENI. CDR3 bases: TGTGCCAGCTCACCACCAACAGGGGACATCCGCTACACTGAAGCTTTCTTT. Its translation is CASSPPTGDIRYTEAFF.

This clone was detected a few times. The CDR3 sequence: CASGRLGNEQFF. DNA of the CDR3: TGTGCTAGCGGCCGACTTGGGAATGAGCAGTTCTTC. The chain couples TRBV7-7 to TRBJ2-1; tentative D call: TRBD2 (6 bases). This CDR3 contains 12 residues. Germline CDR1 is SSHAT and CDR2 is FNYEAQ (reference sequence).

This clone appeared a single time. The V gene is TRBV28, the J gene TRBJ2-1; TRBD2 agrees at 10 bases. CDR1 MDHEN and CDR2 SYDVKM come from the germline V gene. The CDR3 is 16 residues long. V gave up 2 bases and J gave up 7 bases; unmatched junction bases: 8. The CDR3 coding sequence is TGTGCCAGCAGTTTAACTCTTGGACTAGCGGTGAATGAGCAGTTCTTC. It yields the protein CASSLTLGLAVNEQFF.

The chain employs TRBV5-1 and TRBJ2-7; 7 nucleotides match TRBD2. CDR3 length: 13 amino acids. Germline V CDR1 and CDR2: SGHRS, YFSETQ. The ends lost 5 bases at V and 7 bases at J; junction bases unmatched: 9. In DNA, the CDR3 is TGCGCCAGCAGTATTGCGGGAGCTCGGGAGCAGTACTTC. It specifies CASSIAGAREQYF.

V gene TRBV7-2 combines with J gene TRBJ2-5, with D maybe TRBD2 (5 bases). This CDR3 has 16 amino acids. CDR1 is SGHTA, CDR2 FQGNSA, per germline. Trimming removed 2 bases from V and 1 base from J, with 14 bases in between. Here the CDR3 reads CASSLRLSGAQETQYF. The CDR3 bases are TGTGCCAGCAGCTTACGGCTAAGCGGAGCCCAAGAGACCCAGTACTTC.

This chain connects TRBV6-1 to TRBJ1-5; D is possibly TRBD1 (5 bases). V was clipped by 2 bases and J by 2 bases, with 19 bases between them. This CDR3 is built from 18 residues. Per germline, CDR1 MNHNS and CDR2 SASEGT. CDR3 in DNA: TGTGCCAGCAGTGAATTAAGGGGCATTGAACTTGGCAATCAGCCCCAGCATTTT. It encodes CASSELRGIELGNQPQHF.

V gene TRBV5-4 combines with J gene TRBJ2-5, with a possible D match to TRBD1 (7 bases). The CDR3 has 17 amino acids. Germline assignment: CDR1 SGHNT and CDR2 YYREEE (reference sequence). V gave up 3 bases and J gave up 7 bases, with 25 bases separating them. The CDR3 sequence: CASSSGIDRAGRGTQYF. The CDR3 bases are TGTGCCAGCAGCTCGGGGATAGACAGGGCGGGAAGAGGGACCCAGTACTTC.

The chain carries TRBV14 and TRBJ2-3, with TRBD1 as a possible D gene (5 bases). V shed 0 bases and J shed 6 bases, with 13 bases lying between them. The CDR3 length is 15 residues. Per the germline V gene, CDR1 is SGHDN and CDR2 is FVKESK. CDR3 sequence (DNA): TGTGCCAGCAGCCAAGACAGGGTCCCCGAGGATACGCAGTATTTT. Its protein is CASSQDRVPEDTQYF.

The chain joins TRBV4-1 to TRBJ2-3; 7 bases match TRBD2. The J segment lost 1 base and the V segment lost 1 base, leaving 5 bases of the junction unmatched. The CDR3 contains 16 residues. Germline V CDR1 and CDR2: MGHRA, YSYEKL. For the CDR3, the DNA is TGCGCCAGCAGCCAAGTTATTCGGGGGGGCACAGATACGCAGTATTTT. Encoded protein: CASSQVIRGGTDTQYF.

V and J are TRBV5-6 and TRBJ2-3; D call uncertain. Germline V gives CDR1 SGHDT, CDR2 YYEEEE. This CDR3 is built from 15 residues. The V and J ends lost 0 bases and 1 base respectively, with 9 bases between them. The CDR3 loop reads CASSLAGSGTDTQYF. The CDR3 coding sequence is TGTGCCAGCAGCTTGGCAGGTTCTGGCACAGATACGCAGTATTTT.

The chain has TRBV4-3 and TRBJ2-5, with 7 bases identical to TRBD2. The V segment lost 0 bases and the J segment 1 base; nucleotides outside the gene matches: 2. Per germline, CDR1 LGHNA and CDR2 YSLEER. The CDR3 is 15 residues long. DNA for the CDR3: TGCGCCAGCAGCCAAGAGGGGAGGGGCCAAGAGACCCAGTACTTC. Amino acid sequence: CASSQEGRGQETQYF.

V gene TRBV11-2 combines with J gene TRBJ2-1, with a weak D call TRBD1 (6 bases). Germline assignment: CDR1 SGHAT and CDR2 FQNNGV. This CDR3 is built from 13 residues. Trimming removed 5 bases from V and 6 bases from J, with 11 bases in between. CDR3: CASSRNRANEQFF. CDR3 nucleotide sequence: TGTGCCAGCAGCCGGAACAGGGCCAATGAGCAGTTCTTC.

The chain links TRBV30 to TRBJ2-3; tentatively, D is TRBD1 (6 bases). CDR1 and CDR2 (germline): GTSNPN, SVGIG (reference sequence). The CDR3 has 13 residues. V was shortened by 3 bases and J by 4 bases, with 11 bases between the two germline ends. This CDR3 is CAWRGAPPDTQYF. The CDR3 nucleotides are TGTGCCTGGAGGGGGGCGCCTCCAGATACGCAGTATTTT.

This rearrangement joins TRBV5-6 to TRBJ2-5, with 9 bases fitting TRBD2. Trimming removed 4 bases from V and 3 bases from J; junction bases left unmatched: 4. This CDR3 region has 14 residues. Germline CDR1 SGHDT, CDR2 YYEEEE. The CDR3 DNA is TGTGCCAGCAGCGTTTCTAGCGGGGAAGAGACCCAGTACTTC. It translates to CASSVSSGEETQYF.

This clone was seen a handful of times. V gene TRBV28 combines with J gene TRBJ1-2, with 9 bases aligning to TRBD1. The germline CDR1 and CDR2 sequences are MDHEN and SYDVKM. With 7 bases clipped from V and 2 bases from J, the junction kept 11 bases outside the gene matches. The CDR3 spans 16 residues. CDR3 sequence: CASNEVPGQGNYGYTF. CDR3 nucleotides: TGTGCCAGCAACGAAGTCCCGGGACAGGGAAACTATGGCTACACCTTC.

The chain carries TRBV4-3 and TRBJ1-3; D gene unclear. Trimming removed 0 bases at V and 0 bases at J, with 6 bases between. Germline V gene lookup returns CDR1 LGHNA and CDR2 YSLEER. The CDR3 loop spans 15 amino acids. The CDR3 protein is CASSQESVSGNTIYF. The CDR3 DNA reads TGCGCCAGCAGCCAAGAATCGGTCTCTGGAAACACCATATATTTT.

This sequence joins TRBV29-1 and TRBJ2-1, with a possible D match to TRBD2 (5 bases). The CDR3 totals 13 residues. V lost 6 bases and J 4 bases, leaving 13 bases between the germline ends. The germline V gene encodes CDR1 SQVTM and CDR2 ANQGSEA. CDR3 sequence: CSVAGPNYNEQFF. The CDR3 DNA is TGCAGCGTGGCGGGCCCTAATTACAATGAGCAGTTCTTC.

The chain employs TRBV5-1 and TRBJ2-1; the match to TRBD2 covers 8 bases. Germline V gives CDR1 SGHRS, CDR2 YFSETQ. CDR3 length equals 16 residues. J lost 5 bases, V lost 0 bases, and 7 bases had no gene match. In DNA form, the CDR3 reads TGCGCCAGCAGCTTGGGGACTAGCCATTCGGACAATGAGCAGTTCTTC. Protein sequence: CASSLGTSHSDNEQFF.

The genes are TRBV5-1 and TRBJ1-4, with D possibly TRBD1 on 6 matching bases. Per germline, CDR1 SGHRS and CDR2 YFSETQ. V was clipped by 4 bases and J by 4 bases, with 17 bases between them. The CDR3 totals 16 residues. The CDR3 coding sequence is TGCGCCAGCAGCAACTTCTGGGGGCCCGGTAATGAAAAACTGTTTTTT. Its protein is CASSNFWGPGNEKLFF.

The chain employs TRBV5-4 and TRBJ2-5, with TRBD2 matching 12 bases. Germline V gene data show CDR1 as SGHNT and CDR2 as YYREEE (reference sequence). The V segment lost 8 bases and the J segment 1 base; nucleotides outside the gene matches: 3. The CDR3 is 14 amino acids. The CDR3 coding sequence is TGTGCCAGTCAGACTAGCGGGGGCCAAGAGACCCAGTACTTC. Translation: CASQTSGGQETQYF.

The chain has TRBV18 and TRBJ2-7; D remains ambiguous. Per germline, CDR1 KGHSH and CDR2 LQKENI. The V end was cut by 3 bases, the J end by 7 bases, with 10 bases between. The CDR3 spans 12 residues. The DNA for the CDR3 is TGTGCCAGCTCACCCTCGCAGAGGGAGCAGTACTTC. This sequence encodes CASSPSQREQYF.

This chain uses TRBV29-1 with TRBJ1-2; D gene unclear. CDR1 is SQVTM and CDR2 is ANQGSEA in the germline V gene. The V end lost 2 bases, the J end lost 8 bases, and 24 bases lay between the germline ends. There are 16 residues in the CDR3. CDR3 in DNA: TGCAGCGTTGAAAATCCTCGCGGACTTAGCCGAGCCGGCTACACCTTC. Translating it yields CSVENPRGLSRAGYTF. Using reference TRBV29-1 and TRBJ1-2 for the parts outside the CDR3, the full variable domain is SAVISQKPSRDICQRGTSLTIQCQVDSQVTMMFWYRQQPGQSLTLIATANQGSEATYESGFVIDKFPISRPNLTFSTLTVSNMSPEDSSIYLCSVENPRGLSRAGYTFGSGTRLTVV.